The entry that follows covers one T cell receptor beta chain sequence. This sample was taken from a study of T cell changes during pregnancy in multiple sclerosis. Assay used: immunoSEQ multiplex PCR; TCRdb lists only in-frame clones, some missing. The table shows tens of thousands of clones, with about 94% occurring only once. The CDR3 has 14 residues. Germline values: CDR1 SEHNR, CDR2 FQNEAQ (reference sequence). V was trimmed by 1 base and J by 4 bases, leaving 8 bases between them. This TCR was recovered from a female donor with multiple sclerosis, enrolled in a pregnancy study. The material sequenced was CD4+ T cells from peripheral blood mononuclear cells, taken after pregnancy. The chain combines TRBV7-9 with TRBJ1-5, with D unclear. DNA for the CDR3: TGTGCCAGCAGCTTAGACCCCACAAATCAGCCCCAGCATTTT. Translated, it gives CASSLDPTNQPQHF.